The 32 T cell receptor beta chains presented below share a single source sample, sequenced in a study of blood T cell repertoires in COVID-19. The data were produced by immunoSEQ multiplex PCR, yet TCRdb's version contains in-frame clones alone and is incomplete. The sample records a few hundred thousand clones, 80% to 90% being singletons. The sample comprised peripheral blood. Receptors were obtained from a man aged 30-40 years who had recovered from COVID-19.

The chain uses TRBV4-2 and TRBJ2-2; TRBD2 is a possible D gene (5 bases). The ends were cut back, 1 base at V and 5 bases at J, with 14 bases in the middle. The CDR3 consists of 16 residues. Germline V gives CDR1 LGHNA, CDR2 YNFKEQ. CDR3 DNA sequence: TGTGCCAGCAGCCAAGGGGCGGAGGATGCGACCGGGGAGCTGTTTTTT. Its translation is CASSQGAEDATGELFF.

This clone has more than one count but fewer than ten. The chain is built from TRBV5-4 and TRBJ1-1; D is possibly TRBD1 (5 bases). CDR3 length: 12 residues. CDR1 is SGHNT, CDR2 YYREEE, per germline (reference sequence). The V end lost 4 bases, the J end lost 1 base, and 5 bases lay between the germline ends. The CDR3 region has the DNA TGTGCCAGCAGCACAGGGAACACTGAAGCTTTCTTT. Its translation is CASSTGNTEAFF.

This clone appeared a single time. V gene TRBV19 combines with J gene TRBJ1-4; 8 nucleotides agree with TRBD1. V was pared by 3 bases and J by 8 bases, with 11 bases of the junction left unmatched. This CDR3 spans 16 amino acids. Germline V gene sequence: CDR1 LNHDA, CDR2 SQIVND (reference sequence). This chain's CDR3 is CASSIAGQGAQEKLFF. The CDR3 coding sequence is TGTGCCAGTAGTATTGCGGGCCAGGGGGCTCAGGAAAAACTGTTTTTT.

V usage is TRBV19 and J usage is TRBJ1-1; D uncertain. The CDR3 is 12 residues long. CDR1 is LNHDA, CDR2 SQIVND, per germline (reference sequence). V lost 7 bases and J 5 bases, leaving 11 bases between the germline ends. The CDR3 nucleotides read TGTGCCAGTACCGGACTTTGGACTGAAGCTTTCTTT. Residues: CASTGLWTEAFF.

Remarks on this clone: The same CDR3 arises from other DNA sequences in this sample as well. The chain employs TRBV19 and TRBJ2-3; 7 nucleotides align to TRBD1. Germline CDR1 is LNHDA and CDR2 is SQIVND (reference sequence). The V segment lost 3 bases and the J segment 5 bases; nucleotides outside the gene matches: 8. The CDR3 totals 15 residues. The CDR3 loop reads CASSIGLAGGDTQYF. The CDR3 coding sequence is TGTGCCAGTAGTATCGGGCTAGCAGGGGGAGATACGCAGTATTTT.

The chain joins TRBV3-1 (or the pseudogene TRBV3-2) to TRBJ2-3, with TRBD2 matching over 10 bases. Trimming at V came to 5 bases and at J to 0 bases, leaving 8 bases not matched to a gene. The CDR3 has 17 residues. CDR1 and CDR2 (germline): LGHDT, YNNKEL (reference sequence). CDR3 residues: CASSVSGGIISTDTQYF. The DNA for the CDR3 is TGTGCCAGCAGCGTTAGCGGGGGGATAATTAGCACAGATACGCAGTATTTT.

This clone appeared a single time. The chain couples TRBV4-1 to TRBJ1-2; the D gene is possibly TRBD1 (6 bases). V was clipped by 0 bases and J by 2 bases, with 19 bases between them. CDR3 length equals 18 residues. From germline, CDR1 is MGHRA and CDR2 YSYEKL. In nucleotides, the CDR3 is TGCGCCAGCAGCCAAGATTATGGGGGCTTCGGGGCCAACTATGGCTACACCTTC. It codes for CASSQDYGGFGANYGYTF.

The gene calls are TRBV7-9 and TRBJ2-5; 7 nucleotides line up with TRBD2. CDR3 size: 14 residues. Germline V CDR1 and CDR2: SEHNR, FQNEAQ (reference sequence). V was clipped by 1 base and J by 6 bases; unmatched bases: 5. The CDR3 nucleotides are TGTGCCAGCAGCTTAGATCTAGCGGTGAAGACCCAGTACTTC. This translates into CASSLDLAVKTQYF. The full variable domain, completed using reference TRBV7-9 and TRBJ2-5, is DTGVSQNPRHKITKRGQNVTFRCDPISEHNRLYWYRQTLGQGPEFLTYFQNEAQLEKSRLLSDRFSAERPKGSFSTLEIQRTEQGDSAMYLCASSLDLAVKTQYFGPGTRLLVL.

The V gene is TRBV7-9, the J gene TRBJ2-3; no firm D call. Trimming took off 0 bases at V and 2 bases at J, with 9 bases between the two ends. This CDR3 is 15 amino acids long. CDR1 and CDR2 from the germline V gene are SEHNR and FQNEAQ (reference sequence). The DNA for the CDR3 is TGTGCCAGCAGCTTAGCGTGGCGGAACACAGATACGCAGTATTTT. Protein: CASSLAWRNTDTQYF.

The CDR3 coding sequence is TGTGCCAGCAGCTTAGGGGCAGGGGTAATGGATTCACCCCTCCACTTT. The encoded protein is CASSLGAGVMDSPLHF. The chain combines TRBV7-9 with TRBJ1-6, with D tentatively TRBD1 (6 bases). Per the germline V gene, CDR1 is SEHNR and CDR2 is FQNEAQ (reference sequence). The CDR3 length is 16 residues. V lost 1 base and J 8 bases, leaving 15 bases between the germline ends.

The chain has TRBV28 and TRBJ2-6; 7 nucleotides align to TRBD1. Per germline, CDR1 MDHEN and CDR2 SYDVKM. CDR3 size: 21 residues. V lost 3 bases to trimming and J lost 0 bases; unmatched junction nucleotides: 17. For the CDR3, the DNA is TGTGCCAGCAGTTTTGTGGGACGGTGGGACAGACCCTACTCTGGGGCCAACGTCCTGACTTTC. This gives the protein CASSFVGRWDRPYSGANVLTF.

V gene TRBV6-5 combines with J gene TRBJ1-2; 9 nucleotides agree with TRBD1. The CDR3 runs 16 residues. V shed 0 bases and J 3 bases; nucleotides not matched to a gene: 5. Germline V lookup: CDR1 MNHEY, CDR2 SVGAGI. CDR3 sequence: CASSYSSGQGYYGYTF. The CDR3 region has the DNA TGTGCCAGCAGTTACTCCAGTGGACAGGGGTACTATGGCTACACCTTC.

The J gene is TRBJ2-7, the V gene TRBV19; 11 bases match TRBD2. The CDR3 extends over 14 amino acids. Germline V gene sequence: CDR1 LNHDA, CDR2 SQIVND (reference sequence). The ends lost 5 bases at V and 3 bases at J; junction bases unmatched: 3. The chain's CDR3 is CASSQTSGVYEQYF. CDR3 nucleotides: TGTGCCAGTAGTCAGACTAGCGGGGTCTACGAGCAGTACTTC.

This clone is a singleton in its sample. The chain joins TRBV7-2 to TRBJ2-3, with D maybe TRBD1 (5 bases). The germline gives CDR1 SGHTA, CDR2 FQGNSA. The CDR3 contains 15 residues. Deletions cut 1 base from V and 5 bases from J, with 13 bases between. Here the CDR3 DNA reads TGTGCCAGCAGCTTAGGAGTGGGTAGGGGAGATACGCAGTATTTT. Translated, it gives CASSLGVGRGDTQYF.

The CDR3 sequence is CASSVDPLAGGLEQYF. In DNA, the CDR3 is TGTGCCAGCAGCGTCGACCCACTAGCGGGGGGGCTCGAGCAGTACTTC. The rearrangement links TRBV9 to TRBJ2-7, with 13 nucleotides matching TRBD2. The CDR3 contains 16 residues. From germline, CDR1 is SGDLS and CDR2 YYNGEE. The junction had 8 bases not matched to a gene; V was cut back by 2 bases and J by 6 bases.

CDR3 nucleotides: TGTGCCAGCCAGAGGATAGAGGTGAACACTGAAGCTTTCTTT. This encodes CASQRIEVNTEAFF. The gene calls are TRBV19 and TRBJ1-1; D is undetermined. Trimming stripped 9 bases from V and 0 bases from J, with 14 bases between. The CDR3 totals 14 residues. CDR1 and CDR2 (germline): LNHDA, SQIVND (reference sequence).

The CDR3 is CATRLRVSTEAFF. DNA of the CDR3: TGTGCCACAAGATTACGGGTGAGCACTGAAGCTTTCTTT. This chain links TRBV6-5 with TRBJ1-1; D is uncertain. V lost 10 bases, J lost 4 bases, and 16 bases lay in between. CDR1 is MNHEY, CDR2 SVGAGI, per germline. The CDR3 is made up of 13 amino acids.

The V call is TRBV7-9, the J call TRBJ1-4; D is possibly TRBD1 (6 bases). Germline V gene sequence: CDR1 SEHNR, CDR2 FQNEAQ (reference sequence). V lost 7 bases to trimming and J lost 6 bases, with 21 bases between them. This CDR3 is 16 amino acids long. The CDR3 loop reads CASNFINPGADEKLFF. CDR3 bases: TGTGCCAGCAACTTCATTAATCCAGGGGCCGATGAAAAACTGTTTTTT.

This chain uses TRBV19 with TRBJ2-5; D perhaps matches TRBD2 (6 bases). Germline loops: CDR1 LNHDA, CDR2 SQIVND (reference sequence). Trimming took off 3 bases at V and 4 bases at J, with 12 bases between the two ends. The CDR3 runs to 14 residues. For the CDR3, the DNA is TGTGCCAGTAGTATCCGGGGGATCGGAGAGACCCAGTACTTC. This sequence encodes CASSIRGIGETQYF.

The chain carries TRBV6-5 and TRBJ1-2; TRBD1 is a possible D gene (5 bases). Germline V lookup: CDR1 MNHEY, CDR2 SVGAGI. The germline V and J ends were trimmed by 2 bases and 9 bases, with 10 bases remaining between them. The CDR3 spans 12 residues. The CDR3 loop is CASSYRGGSYTF. In DNA form, the CDR3 reads TGTGCCAGCAGTTACAGGGGTGGGAGCTACACCTTC.

The chain links TRBV18 to TRBJ1-2, with 10 bases fitting TRBD1. Germline values: CDR1 KGHSH, CDR2 LQKENI. J lost 5 bases, V lost 2 bases, and 5 bases had no gene match. This CDR3 has 15 amino acids. As DNA, the CDR3 is TGTGCCAGCTCACCATCAGGACAGGGGGTTTATGGCTACACCTTC. Translation gives CASSPSGQGVYGYTF.

The chain links TRBV7-6 to TRBJ2-6; no firm D call. The CDR3 totals 14 residues. Per germline, CDR1 SGHVS and CDR2 FNYEAQ. The V end was cut by 2 bases, the J end by 8 bases, with 10 bases between. The DNA of the CDR3 is TGTGCCAGCAGCTTATATTCGGAGTCCAACGTCCTGACTTTC. This encodes CASSLYSESNVLTF.

V is TRBV4-2 and J is TRBJ1-2; no reliable D call. There are 16 residues in the CDR3. Germline values: CDR1 LGHNA, CDR2 YNFKEQ. The V and J ends lost 4 bases and 3 bases respectively, with 18 bases between them. The CDR3 sequence: CASSPGVGRVDYGYTF. DNA of the CDR3: TGTGCCAGCAGCCCGGGCGTAGGGAGGGTGGACTATGGCTACACCTTC.

The chain has TRBV19 and TRBJ1-3; no definite D call. The CDR3 runs to 10 residues. The V end lost 5 bases, the J end lost 8 bases, and 4 bases lay between the germline ends. Germline CDR1 and CDR2: LNHDA and SQIVND (reference sequence). The CDR3 sequence is CASSWHTIYF. For the CDR3, the DNA is TGTGCCAGTAGTTGGCACACCATATATTTT.

The chain's CDR3 is CASSQTGDRGHTGELFF. DNA of the CDR3: TGCGCCAGCAGCCAAACTGGCGACAGGGGGCACACCGGGGAGCTGTTTTTT. V usage is TRBV4-3 and J usage is TRBJ2-2; TRBD1 matches 10 bases. The V and J ends lost 2 bases and 3 bases, in that order; junction bases with no gene match: 6. The CDR3 is 17 amino acids. Per germline, CDR1 LGHNA and CDR2 YSLEER.

V gene TRBV15 combines with J gene TRBJ2-5; 11 bases line up with TRBD2. The CDR3 extends over 16 amino acids. Trimming cost V 1 base and J 1 base; bases outside gene matches: 2. Per germline, CDR1 LNHNV and CDR2 YYDKDF (reference sequence). CDR3 in DNA: TGTGCCACCAGCAGAGCGACTAGCGGGGCCCAAGAGACCCAGTACTTC. It translates to CATSRATSGAQETQYF.

The chain joins TRBV6-6 to TRBJ2-3; no definite D call. V was cut by 0 bases and J by 6 bases, with 13 bases left in between. The germline gives CDR1 MNHNY, CDR2 SVGAGI (reference sequence). The CDR3 runs to 15 residues. CDR3 residues: CASSYSAAVRDTQYF. CDR3 DNA: TGTGCCAGCAGTTACTCGGCGGCGGTTAGGGATACGCAGTATTTT.

The CDR3 loop is CATSRDQLATYEQYF. The CDR3 DNA is TGTGCCACCAGCAGAGATCAACTAGCTACCTACGAGCAGTACTTC. The V call is TRBV15, the J call TRBJ2-7, with TRBD2 as a possible D gene (6 bases). Germline V gene lookup returns CDR1 LNHNV and CDR2 YYDKDF (reference sequence). This CDR3 contains 15 residues. The V and J ends lost 0 bases and 2 bases respectively, with 11 bases between them.

The chain uses TRBV5-1 and TRBJ2-1; TRBD2 matches 9 bases. The germline V gene encodes CDR1 SGHRS and CDR2 YFSETQ. The V segment lost 5 bases and the J segment 0 bases; nucleotides outside the gene matches: 6. CDR3 length equals 16 residues. The CDR3 sequence: CASSAGGSSSYNEQFF. The CDR3 region has the DNA TGCGCCAGCAGTGCGGGGGGGTCTAGCTCCTACAATGAGCAGTTCTTC.

This chain connects TRBV12-3 or TRBV12-4 to TRBJ2-5, with D perhaps matching TRBD1 (7 bases). This CDR3 is 13 amino acids long. The germline V and J ends were trimmed by 7 bases and 5 bases, with 14 bases remaining between them. CDR3: CASTRDSGETQYF. The CDR3 nucleotides are TGTGCCAGCACCAGGGACAGCGGGGAGACCCAGTACTTC.

V and J are TRBV5-4 and TRBJ2-3, with TRBD2 matching 7 bases. Germline assignment: CDR1 SGHNT and CDR2 YYREEE (reference sequence). The CDR3 loop spans 13 amino acids. Trimming removed 1 base from V and 8 bases from J; junction bases left unmatched: 4. CDR3 residues: CASSLSGVGTQYF. In DNA form, the CDR3 reads TGTGCCAGCAGCTTGAGCGGGGTCGGTACGCAGTATTTT.

The chain uses TRBV5-6 and TRBJ1-1; 9 bases are shared with TRBD1. The J segment lost 4 bases and the V segment lost 0 bases, leaving 7 bases of the junction unmatched. CDR1 and CDR2 (germline): SGHDT, YYEEEE. The CDR3 loop spans 16 amino acids. The chain's CDR3 is CASSLDVGQGPTEAFF. CDR3 bases: TGTGCCAGCAGCTTGGATGTAGGACAGGGGCCCACTGAAGCTTTCTTT.